The sequence of this TCR beta chain was determined in a study of cytomegalovirus exposure and HLA in healthy donors. The CDR3 is made up of 12 amino acids. The V end lost 6 bases, the J end lost 2 bases, and 11 bases lay between the germline ends. Germline loops: CDR1 SQVTM, CDR2 ANQGSEA. The PCR employed 60 Vbeta primers together with 13 Jbeta primers. Assay: immunoSEQ multiplex PCR; the TCRdb copy retains only in-frame clones and omits some. Its table records some 110,000 clones. This receptor was identified in a middle-aged man in good health and CMV-seropositive. Sequenced input: PBMCs. The chain is built from TRBV29-1 and TRBJ2-7, with D possibly being TRBD2 (5 bases). The DNA for the CDR3 is TGCAGCGTGAGGACGGGGACCTACGAGCAGTACTTC. Its protein is CSVRTGTYEQYF.